This TCR beta chain is drawn from a study of shared clonotypes between healthy human individuals. Study context: Donors had three CD4 naive, three CD4 memory, two CD8 naive and one CD8 memory plate apiece.

At the deep level, the assay was run. Here immunoSEQ multiplex PCR was the method, and the copy in TCRdb shows in-frame clones only, minus some. The table has around 1.9 million clones, about 93% seen once. In the case of this clone: The antigen remains undetermined.

Positive CCR7 selection of CD45RO-negative cells yielded the naive CD8 cells, and terminally differentiated effector memory CD45RA+ cells were excluded. The germline V and J ends were trimmed by 6 bases and 6 bases, with 27 bases remaining between them. CDR1 is MNHEY, CDR2 SMNVEV, per germline (reference sequence). The length of the CDR3 is 17 residues. Regarding the study as a whole: Clonotypes which were not shared had lower generation probabilities than clonotypes that all four donors shared. Sequencing depth was expected to affect clonotype sharing among donors.

The receptor comes from a man younger than 30 in good health. Some clones in this sample may be carry-over from other donors' samples. What was sequenced was naive CD8+ T cells from PBMCs. The chain joins TRBV27 to TRBJ2-7; D could derive from TRBD1 or TRBD2 (5 bases each). CDR3 amino acids: CASSSRLPGTGRTEQYF. The CDR3 DNA reads TGTGCCAGCAGCTCTCGCCTCCCAGGGACCGGCCGGACCGAGCAGTACTTC.